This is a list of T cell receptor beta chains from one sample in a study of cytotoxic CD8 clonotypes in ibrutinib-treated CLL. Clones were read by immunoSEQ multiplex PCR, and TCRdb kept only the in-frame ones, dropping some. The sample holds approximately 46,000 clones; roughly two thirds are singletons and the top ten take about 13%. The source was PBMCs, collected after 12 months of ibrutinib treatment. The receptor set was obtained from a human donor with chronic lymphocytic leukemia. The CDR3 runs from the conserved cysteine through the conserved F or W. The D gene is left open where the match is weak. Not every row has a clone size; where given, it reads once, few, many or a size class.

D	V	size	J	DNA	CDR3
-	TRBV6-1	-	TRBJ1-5	TGTGCCAGTTGTCAGGAGGGTGATCAGCCCCAGCATTTT	CASCQEGDQPQHF
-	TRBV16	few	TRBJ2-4	TGTGCCAGCAGCCAGTCGGGGGTGAACATTCAGTACTTC	CASSQSGVNIQYF
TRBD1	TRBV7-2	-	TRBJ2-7	TGTGCCAGCAGCCCGCAGACAGGGACGAGCGAGCAGTACTTC	CASSPQTGTSEQYF
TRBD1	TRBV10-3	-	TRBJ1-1	TGTGCCATCAGTGAGTCGAAACAGGGGATGTTCTCTGAAGCTTTCTTT	CAISESKQGMFSEAFF
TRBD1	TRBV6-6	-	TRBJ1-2	TGTGCCAGCAGTCAGAGAGGGACAGGGTCCGGCGGCTACACCTTC	CASSQRGTGSGGYTF
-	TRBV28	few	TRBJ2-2	TGTGCCAGCAGTTTATTCCGGAGGGACACCGGGGAGCTGTTTTTT	CASSLFRRDTGELFF
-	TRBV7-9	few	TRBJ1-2	TGTGCCAGCATCGAGGGTGGGGGAGATGGCTACACCTTC	CASIEGGGDGYTF
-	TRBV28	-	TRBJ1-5	TGTGCCAGCAGCCCTCCCGAGGGATATCAGCCCCAGCATTTT	CASSPPEGYQPQHF
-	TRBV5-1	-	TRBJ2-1	TGCGCCAGCAGCGAATTCAGGAGTGAGCAGTTCTTC	CASSEFRSEQFF
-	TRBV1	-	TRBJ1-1	TGCACCAGCAGCCAAGGGCCGTCGACAGGCCTGAACACTGAAGCTTTCTTT	CTSSQGPSTGLNTEAFF
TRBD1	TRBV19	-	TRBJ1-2	TGTGCCAGTAGGACGACAGGGTCCCTAGGCTATGGCTACACCTTC	CASRTTGSLGYGYTF
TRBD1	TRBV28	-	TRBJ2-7	TGTGCCAGCAGTCTCCGGGACAGTACCTACGAGCAGTACTTC	CASSLRDSTYEQYF
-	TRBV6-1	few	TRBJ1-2	TGTGCCAGTCAAGAGGCGTCCCTCCGTCGCTACACCTTC	CASQEASLRRYTF
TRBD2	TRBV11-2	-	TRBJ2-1	TGTGCCAGCAGTCCCCTGGGGGGGGGTTTGGATGAGCAGTTCTTC	CASSPLGGGLDEQFF
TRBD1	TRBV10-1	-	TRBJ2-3	TGCGCCAGCAGTGAGTCGAATACCGGGACAGGGACAGATACGCAGTATTTT	CASSESNTGTGTDTQYF
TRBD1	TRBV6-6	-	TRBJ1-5	TGTGCCAGCAGTTACTCGGGACAGAGCAATCAGCCCCAGCATTTT	CASSYSGQSNQPQHF
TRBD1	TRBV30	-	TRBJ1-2	TGTGCCTGGACCCCGACAGGGTACGACTACACCTTC	CAWTPTGYDYTF
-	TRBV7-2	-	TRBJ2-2	TGTGCCAGCAGCTTAGGGGCGGCCGGGGAGCTGTTTTTT	CASSLGAAGELFF
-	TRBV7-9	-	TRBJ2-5	TGTGCCAGCAGCTTAGCGTCGGACCAAGAGACCCAGTACTTC	CASSLASDQETQYF
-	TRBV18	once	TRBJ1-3	TGTGCCAGCTCACCACAGTCAGTATCTGGAAACACCATATATTTT	CASSPQSVSGNTIYF
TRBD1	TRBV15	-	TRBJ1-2	TGTGCCACCAGCCAACAGGGGGCGGTTGGCTACACCTTC	CATSQQGAVGYTF
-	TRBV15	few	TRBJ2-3	TGTGCCACCGGGGGGCGGGAGACAGATACGCAGTATTTT	CATGGRETDTQYF
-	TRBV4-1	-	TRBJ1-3	TGCGCCAGCAGCCAAGATCTACTTACTGGAAACACCATATATTTT	CASSQDLLTGNTIYF
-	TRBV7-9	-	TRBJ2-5	TGTGCCAGCAGCTTGGTCCACAGCACCAATCAAGAGACCCAGTACTTC	CASSLVHSTNQETQYF
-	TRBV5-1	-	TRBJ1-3	TGCGCCACGAGCGAGGGCTCTGGAAACACCATATATTTT	CATSEGSGNTIYF
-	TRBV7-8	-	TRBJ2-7	TGTGCCAGCAGCTTAACCATGAGCTCCTACGAGCAGTACTTC	CASSLTMSSYEQYF
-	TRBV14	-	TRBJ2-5	TGTGCCAGCAGCCAAGGACAGCAAGAGACCCAGTACTTC	CASSQGQQETQYF
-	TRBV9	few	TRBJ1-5	TGTGCCAGCAGCGTAGCGGGGGGCAATGAGCCCCAGCATTTT	CASSVAGGNEPQHF
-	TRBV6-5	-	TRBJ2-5	TGTGCCAGCCGTCGGGGTATCCAAGAGACCCAGTACTTC	CASRRGIQETQYF
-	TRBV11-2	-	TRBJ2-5	TGTGCCAGCAGCTTAGAACTCCAAGAGACCCAGTACTTC	CASSLELQETQYF
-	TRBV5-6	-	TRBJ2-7	TGTGCCAGCAGCTTGTCCCACGAGCAGTACTTC	CASSLSHEQYF
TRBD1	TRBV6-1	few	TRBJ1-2	TGTGCCAGCAGTAGCGGACAGGGCGGCTATGGCTACACCTTC	CASSSGQGGYGYTF
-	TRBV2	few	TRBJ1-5	TGTGCCAGCAGTGAAGCGGGGGTGATGAATCAGCCCCAGCATTTT	CASSEAGVMNQPQHF
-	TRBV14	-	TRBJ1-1	TGTGCCAGCAGCCAGATAACCGGGAGGACTGAAGCTTTCTTT	CASSQITGRTEAFF
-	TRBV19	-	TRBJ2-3	TGTGCCAGTAGTACCTTAGGAGATACGCAGTATTTT	CASSTLGDTQYF
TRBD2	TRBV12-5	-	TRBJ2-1	TGTGCTAGTGGACTACTAGCGGGAGTTGGCGAGCAGTTCTTC	CASGLLAGVGEQFF
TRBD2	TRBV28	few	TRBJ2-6	TGTGCCAGCAGTTCTTACGAGACTAGCAGTAACTCTGGGGCCAACGTCCTGACTTTC	CASSSYETSSNSGANVLTF
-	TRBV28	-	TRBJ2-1	TGTGCCAGCAGTTTTGCAGGGTTACTTAATGAGCAGTTCTTC	CASSFAGLLNEQFF
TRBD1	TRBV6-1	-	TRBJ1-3	TGTGCCAGCAAGGACAGGCACCCATCGGGCACCATATATTTT	CASKDRHPSGTIYF
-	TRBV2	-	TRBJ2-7	TGTGCCAGCAGCCCCGCCAGAGCCTACGAGCAGTACTTC	CASSPARAYEQYF
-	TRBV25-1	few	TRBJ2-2	TGTGCCAGCACCGGGGTTGGCACCGGGGAGCTGTTTTTT	CASTGVGTGELFF
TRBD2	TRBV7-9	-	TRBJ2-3	TGTGCCAGCAGCTTAGGATCGCTAGCGGGAGTTACAGATACGCAGTATTTT	CASSLGSLAGVTDTQYF
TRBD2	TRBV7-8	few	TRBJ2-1	TGTGCCAGCAGCGTCGGCGGCGGGAGGGCGTCCTACAATGAGCAGTTCTTC	CASSVGGGRASYNEQFF
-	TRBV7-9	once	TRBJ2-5	TGTGCCAGCAGCTTAGCAGGGCTAGTCTCCTTCCAAGAGACCCAGTACTTC	CASSLAGLVSFQETQYF
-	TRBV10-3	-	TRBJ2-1	TGTGCCATTTTATCGGACTTCGGGTACAATGAGCAGTTCTTC	CAILSDFGYNEQFF
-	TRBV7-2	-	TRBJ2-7	TGTGCCAGCAGCTCCTCGCGGGTACGAATTGAGCAGTACTTC	CASSSSRVRIEQYF
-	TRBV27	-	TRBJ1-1	TGTGCCAGCAGTTTAAGGAAGACTGAAGCTTTCTTT	CASSLRKTEAFF
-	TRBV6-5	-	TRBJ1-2	TGTGCCAGCAGTTACTTCCGGAACTATGGCTACACCTTC	CASSYFRNYGYTF
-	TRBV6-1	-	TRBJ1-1	TGTGCCAGCAGTTCCCGGCCTGAAGCTTTCTTT	CASSSRPEAFF
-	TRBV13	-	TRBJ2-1	TGTGCCAGCAGCTTATGGCTCCAACTAGCTCGGGAATCCTCCCCCGGGAACAATGAGCAGTTCTTC	CASSLWLQLARESSPGNNEQFF
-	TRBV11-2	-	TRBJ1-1	TGTGCCAGCAGTAGCGTGTGGGACACTGAAGCTTTCTTT	CASSSVWDTEAFF
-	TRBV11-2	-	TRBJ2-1	TGTGCCAGCAGCTTATCCGCGAACCATGAGCAGTTCTTC	CASSLSANHEQFF
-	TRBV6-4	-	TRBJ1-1	TGTGCCAGCAGTGACTCGATCCAGACTCGAGCTTTCTTT	CASSDSIQTRAFF
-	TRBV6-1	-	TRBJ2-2	TGTGCCAGCAGTGGCGAGTTGGGGGCCGGGGAGCTGTTTTTT	CASSGELGAGELFF
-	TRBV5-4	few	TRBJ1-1	TGTGCCAGCAGCTTGGATAGACAGAACACTGAAGCTTTCTTT	CASSLDRQNTEAFF
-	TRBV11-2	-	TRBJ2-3	TGTGCCAGCAGCTTCCCCACCCAACAGGGAAGTAGCACAGATACGCAGTATTTT	CASSFPTQQGSSTDTQYF
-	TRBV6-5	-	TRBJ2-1	TGTGCCAGCAGTTACTTCCGGGCCACAGCACGGTTCTTC	CASSYFRATARFF
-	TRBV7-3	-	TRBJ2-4	TGTGCCAGCAGCTTAAACCAGGGTAACATTCAGTACTTC	CASSLNQGNIQYF
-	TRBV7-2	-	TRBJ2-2	TGTGCCAGCAGCCTATCCGGCGGGACCACCGGGGAGCTGTTTTTT	CASSLSGGTTGELFF
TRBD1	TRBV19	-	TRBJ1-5	TGTGCCAGTAGTAGCCAAGACAGGGGTTGTTGTGTCAGCCCAGCATTT	CASSSQDRGCCVSPAF